This T cell receptor (beta chain) emerged from a study of CD8 T cells in ankylosing spondylitis (dated by TCRdb to the late 2010s). Describing the broader study: To find TCR variants linked to disease, the study profiled T cell receptor beta repertoires in ankylosing spondylitis patients and healthy donors. In total, the full study cohort was made up of nearly 110 healthy donors and 25 or so ankylosing spondylitis patients. Peripheral blood was sampled, and synovial fluid was additionally collected from ankylosing spondylitis patients. The research as a whole found: The disease-linked clones showed a CD8+ phenotype and occurred at relatively low frequencies in peripheral blood. The disease-linked clones were reported as significantly enriched in matched synovial fluid samples from ankylosing spondylitis patients. Some motif variants had previously been reported in the synovial fluid and blood of reactive arthritis patients, which suggests shared mechanisms of disease initiation. A TCR beta motif made up of several highly homologous amino acid variants appeared to be characteristic of blood from ankylosing spondylitis patients.

TCRdb records Illumina HiSeq 2500 as the sequencer. Quantitative 5'-RACE with molecular barcodes was the method used to prepare the TCR beta libraries. Under the source paper's analysis protocol: A new computational method, built on a probabilistic model of VDJ rearrangement, was used to identify disease-linked TCR variants. TCRdb reanalyzed the raw reads on its own, using fastp at Q25 for trimming and MiXCR for clone calling, and kept in-frame beta chains. Every distinct CDR3 protein forms one entry, paired with its most common genes and DNA. These V and J calls rely on TCRdb rather than the paper's analysis. The sample table shows roughly 700,000 distinct CDR3 sequences, and around 17% are seen once. Roughly a fifth of the sample rests with the top ten. CDR1 SGHRS and CDR2 YFSETQ were looked up in the germline V gene. V loses 0 bases, J loses 2 bases, and the germline ends lie 11 bases apart. Including cysteine and phenylalanine, the CDR3 has 15 amino acids. The DNA shown is the 45-base CDR3, in frame from base 1.

In this sample, this clonotype turned up a few times. Its specific antigen is unknown. No base quality information exists; no much larger clone differs at one position. The origin of this receptor is a male donor with ankylosing spondylitis. The rearrangement combines TRBV5-1 with TRBJ2-5; no D gene is confidently identified. The sample taken for sequencing was blood, either unsorted or a sorted T cell fraction (not recorded which). The sequenced DNA is TGCGCCAGCAGCTTGGCCGGGCCAGGACAAGAGACCCAGTACTTC. Its protein reads: CASSLAGPGQETQYF.